The 16 T cell receptor beta chains given below trace back to one sample, sequenced in a study of blood T cell repertoires in COVID-19. Assay used: immunoSEQ multiplex PCR; TCRdb lists only in-frame clones, some missing. Of under 200,000 clones listed, roughly 80% are singletons. Sample: PBMCs or T cells enriched from blood (not recorded which). The receptors derive from a woman between 40 and 55 years old with acute COVID-19.

V and J are TRBV27 and TRBJ1-2; D is possibly TRBD1 (5 bases). Germline assignment: CDR1 MNHEY and CDR2 SMNVEV (reference sequence). The V gene lost 3 bases and the J gene lost 4 bases, with 15 bases spanning the gap. The CDR3 runs to 15 residues. CDR3 in amino acids: CASSLTALSLYGYTF. Written as DNA, the CDR3 is TGTGCCAGCAGTTTGACAGCCTTGTCCCTCTATGGCTACACCTTC.

The V gene is TRBV16, the J gene TRBJ2-7, with D perhaps matching TRBD1 (6 bases). Germline V lookup: CDR1 KGHSY, CDR2 FQNENV. Trimming took off 2 bases at V and 5 bases at J, with 10 bases between the two ends. The CDR3 spans 13 residues. CDR3 in DNA: TGTGCCAGCAGCCAAAACAGGGACGACGAGCAGTACTTC. This translates into CASSQNRDDEQYF.

The chain employs TRBV19 and TRBJ1-5, with D unresolved. V dropped 2 bases and J dropped 0 bases, with 11 bases sitting between them. The CDR3 is 16 residues long. The V gene's germline CDR1 is LNHDA and CDR2 SQIVND (reference sequence). The CDR3 loop is CASSIMLYYSNQPQHF. CDR3 bases: TGTGCCAGTAGTATAATGTTGTATTATAGCAATCAGCCCCAGCATTTT.

This clone was detected once. V is TRBV11-2 and J is TRBJ1-1; TRBD1 agrees at 7 bases. V lost 6 bases to trimming and J lost 0 bases; unmatched junction nucleotides: 7. The CDR3 has 15 amino acids. The V gene's germline CDR1 is SGHAT and CDR2 FQNNGV. The CDR3 loop reads CASSSGGIVNTEAFF. The CDR3 bases are TGTGCCAGCAGTTCAGGGGGGATAGTGAACACTGAAGCTTTCTTT.

V is TRBV14 and J is TRBJ2-1, with 11 positions matching TRBD1. Trimming at V came to 0 bases and at J to 8 bases, leaving 9 bases not matched to a gene. Per germline, CDR1 SGHDN and CDR2 FVKESK. This CDR3 spans 17 amino acids. This CDR3 is CASSQDLGQGGRDEQFF. In nucleotides, the CDR3 is TGTGCCAGCAGCCAAGATTTGGGACAGGGGGGGAGGGATGAGCAGTTCTTC.

By sample fraction, this clone is medium-sized. This sequence joins TRBV6-5 and TRBJ2-1; TRBD2 agrees at 13 bases. Trimming removed 4 bases from V and 6 bases from J; junction bases left unmatched: 3. The germline V gene encodes CDR1 MNHEY and CDR2 SVGAGI. CDR3 length: 15 residues. This CDR3 is CASSSGLAGANEQFF. The DNA for the CDR3 is TGTGCCAGCAGTTCTGGACTAGCGGGAGCCAATGAGCAGTTCTTC.

This clone was observed once. The chain couples TRBV10-3 to TRBJ1-5, with a weak D call TRBD1 (6 bases). Trimming cost V 4 bases and J 2 bases, with 12 bases left between them. The V gene's germline CDR1 is ENHRY and CDR2 SYGVKD. This CDR3 has 15 amino acids. The CDR3 loop is CAISAGAGGNQPQHF. CDR3 bases: TGTGCCATCAGTGCAGGGGCAGGGGGCAATCAGCCCCAGCATTTT.

The chain has TRBV9 and TRBJ1-3; 8 bases align to TRBD1. Germline values: CDR1 SGDLS, CDR2 YYNGEE. CDR3 length: 14 amino acids. Trimming at V came to 4 bases and at J to 3 bases, leaving 3 bases not matched to a gene. The CDR3 sequence is CASSTTGGGNTIYF. The CDR3 region has the DNA TGTGCCAGCAGCACCACAGGGGGTGGAAACACCATATATTTT.

The V gene is TRBV15, the J gene TRBJ2-5; tentatively, D is TRBD2 (7 bases). The CDR3 totals 15 residues. V was shortened by 0 bases and J by 4 bases, with 12 bases between the two germline ends. CDR1 and CDR2 from the germline V gene are LNHNV and YYDKDF (reference sequence). The CDR3 reads CATSRDEGGGETQYF. For the CDR3, the DNA is TGTGCCACCAGCAGAGATGAGGGAGGGGGAGAGACCCAGTACTTC.

This clone was recorded only once. This chain uses TRBV5-3 with TRBJ2-1; TRBD2 might be the D (5 bases). TRBV5-3 is classed as an ORF, of uncertain function. There are 16 residues in the CDR3. Trimming cost V 7 bases and J 4 bases, with 21 bases left between them. The CDR3 sequence is CARLFRGKEGYNEQFF. In nucleotides, the CDR3 is TGTGCCAGATTATTCAGAGGAAAAGAGGGATACAATGAGCAGTTCTTC.

The CDR3 nucleotides are TGTGCCAGCTCACCACCCCTCCTCTATGGCTACACCTTC. It encodes CASSPPLLYGYTF. The J gene is TRBJ1-2, the V gene TRBV18, with unresolved D. CDR1 and CDR2 from the germline V gene are KGHSH and LQKENI. The CDR3 is 13 residues long. Between the trimmed V and J ends, which lost 0 bases and 4 bases, there was a span of 6 bases.

The chain recombines TRBV12-5 with TRBJ1-5, with 7 bases identical to TRBD1. The germline CDR1 and CDR2 sequences are LGHNT and FRNRAP. The J segment lost 3 bases and the V segment lost 6 bases, leaving 5 bases of the junction unmatched. This CDR3 has 14 residues. The CDR3 loop is CASGSGGNNQPQHF. CDR3 coding DNA: TGTGCTAGTGGCTCAGGGGGTAACAATCAGCCCCAGCATTTT. Filled out from reference TRBV12-5 and TRBJ1-5, the complete variable domain reads DARVTQTPRHKVTEMGQEVTMRCQPILGHNTVFWYRQTMMQGLELLAYFRNRAPLDDSGMPKDRFSAEMPDATLATLKIQPSEPRDSAVYFCASGSGGNNQPQHFGDGTRLSIL.

The V call is TRBV13, the J call TRBJ2-3, with 8 bases lining up with TRBD1. From germline, CDR1 is PRHDT and CDR2 FYEKMQ (reference sequence). V dropped 2 bases and J dropped 3; count of bases not matched to a gene: 4. This CDR3 is 15 amino acids long. The CDR3 DNA follows: TGTGCCAGCAGCTTACAGGACAGGGCTACAGATACGCAGTATTTT. Its protein is CASSLQDRATDTQYF. The entire variable domain, with the rest obtained from reference TRBV13 and TRBJ2-3, is as follows: AAGVIQSPRHLIKEKRETATLKCYPIPRHDTVYWYQQGPGQDPQFLISFYEKMQSDKGSIPDRFSAQQFSDYHSELNMSSLELGDSALYFCASSLQDRATDTQYFGPGTRLTVL.

The chain couples TRBV11-2 to TRBJ2-1; possibly TRBD1 for D (5 bases). This CDR3 spans 13 amino acids. In germline, CDR1 is SGHAT, CDR2 FQNNGV. V lost 4 bases and J lost 5, with 9 bases in between. CDR3 DNA sequence: TGTGCCAGCAGCTCTGGACAAGACAATGAGCAGTTCTTC. It codes for CASSSGQDNEQFF.

The rearrangement links TRBV7-9 to TRBJ1-2; tentatively, D is TRBD1 (5 bases). CDR1 is SEHNR and CDR2 is FQNEAQ in the germline V gene (reference sequence). Trimming removed 0 bases from V and 1 base from J, with 9 bases in between. This CDR3 is built from 15 residues. CDR3 loop: CASSLATQGNYGYTF. CDR3 DNA sequence: TGTGCCAGCAGCTTAGCGACGCAGGGTAACTATGGCTACACCTTC.

The gene calls are TRBV6-5 and TRBJ1-6, with D possibly being TRBD1 (6 bases). Germline CDR1 and CDR2: MNHEY and SVGAGI. Trimming took off 5 bases at V and 10 bases at J, with 15 bases between the two ends. The CDR3 consists of 14 residues. This chain's CDR3 is CASSLQGIGSPLHF. The DNA of the CDR3 is TGTGCCAGCAGTCTTCAGGGGATAGGGTCACCCCTCCACTTT.